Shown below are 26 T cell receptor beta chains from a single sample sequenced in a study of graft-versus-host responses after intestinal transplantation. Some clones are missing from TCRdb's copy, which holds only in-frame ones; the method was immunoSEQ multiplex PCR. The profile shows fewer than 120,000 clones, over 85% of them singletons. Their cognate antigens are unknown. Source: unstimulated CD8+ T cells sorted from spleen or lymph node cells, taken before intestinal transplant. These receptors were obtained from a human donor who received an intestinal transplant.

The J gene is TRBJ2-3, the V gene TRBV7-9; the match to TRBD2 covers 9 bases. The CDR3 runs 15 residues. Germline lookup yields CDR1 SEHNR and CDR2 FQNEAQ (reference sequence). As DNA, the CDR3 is TGTGGGGTAGCGGGAGTCGGCTTCCTCACAGATACGCAGTATTTT. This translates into CGVAGVGFLTDTQYF. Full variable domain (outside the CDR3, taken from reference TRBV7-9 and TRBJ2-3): DTGVSQNPRHKITKRGQNVTFRCDPISEHNRLYWYRQTLGQGPEFLTYFQNEAQLEKSRLLSDRFSAERPKGSFSTLEIQRTEQGDSAMYLCGVAGVGFLTDTQYFGPGTRLTVL.

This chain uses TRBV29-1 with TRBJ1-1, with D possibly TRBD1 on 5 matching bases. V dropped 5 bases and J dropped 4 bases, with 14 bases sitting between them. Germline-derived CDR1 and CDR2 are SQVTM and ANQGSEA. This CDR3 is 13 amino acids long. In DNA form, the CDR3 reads TGCAGCGTTCTGGGGCCCGCCGCCACTGAAGCTTTCTTT. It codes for CSVLGPAATEAFF.

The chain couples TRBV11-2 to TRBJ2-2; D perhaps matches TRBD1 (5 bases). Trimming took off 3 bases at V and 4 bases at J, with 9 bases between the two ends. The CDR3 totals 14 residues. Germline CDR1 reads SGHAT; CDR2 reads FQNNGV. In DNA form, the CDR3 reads TGTGCCAGCAGCTTTGGCAGGGCCACCGGGGAGCTGTTTTTT. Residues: CASSFGRATGELFF.

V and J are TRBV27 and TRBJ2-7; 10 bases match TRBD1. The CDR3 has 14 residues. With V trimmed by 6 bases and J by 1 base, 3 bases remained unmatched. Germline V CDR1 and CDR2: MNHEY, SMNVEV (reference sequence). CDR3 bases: TGTGCCAGCAGATGGGGACAGGGGTCCTACGAGCAGTACTTC. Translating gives CASRWGQGSYEQYF.

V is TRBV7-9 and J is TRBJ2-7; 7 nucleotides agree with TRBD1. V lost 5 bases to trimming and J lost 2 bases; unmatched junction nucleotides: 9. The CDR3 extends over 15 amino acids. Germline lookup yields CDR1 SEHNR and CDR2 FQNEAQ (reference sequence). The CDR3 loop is CASSARGTDPYEQYF. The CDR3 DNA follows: TGTGCCAGCAGCGCCCGAGGGACAGACCCCTACGAGCAGTACTTC.

Here the CDR3 DNA reads TGCAGCGTTGTGGGACAAGACTATGGCTACACCTTC. It translates to CSVVGQDYGYTF. The chain recombines TRBV29-1 with TRBJ1-2, with D possibly TRBD1 on 6 matching bases. The CDR3 is 12 amino acids. The V gene's germline CDR1 is SQVTM and CDR2 ANQGSEA. V gave up 4 bases and J gave up 3 bases, with 9 bases separating them.

The CDR3 DNA is TGTGCCAGCAGTTTATCGGGAGGGGATTACAATGAGCAGTTCTTC. It specifies CASSLSGGDYNEQFF. The chain joins TRBV27 to TRBJ2-1; 7 bases line up with TRBD2. Germline loops: CDR1 MNHEY, CDR2 SMNVEV (reference sequence). This CDR3 contains 15 residues. V lost 0 bases and J lost 4; bases outside the gene matches: 3.

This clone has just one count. CDR3: CASGLVDTTSYNEQFF. In DNA form, the CDR3 reads TGTGCTAGTGGTTTGGTGGACACTACCTCCTACAATGAGCAGTTCTTC. The chain employs TRBV12-5 and TRBJ2-1; TRBD1 might be the D (5 bases). Germline CDR1 LGHNT, CDR2 FRNRAP. The germline V and J ends were trimmed by 0 bases and 0 bases, with 9 bases remaining between them. The CDR3 has 16 residues. The whole variable domain, remainder taken from reference TRBV12-5 and TRBJ2-1, is DARVTQTPRHKVTEMGQEVTMRCQPILGHNTVFWYRQTMMQGLELLAYFRNRAPLDDSGMPKDRFSAEMPDATLATLKIQPSEPRDSAVYFCASGLVDTTSYNEQFFGPGTRLTVL.

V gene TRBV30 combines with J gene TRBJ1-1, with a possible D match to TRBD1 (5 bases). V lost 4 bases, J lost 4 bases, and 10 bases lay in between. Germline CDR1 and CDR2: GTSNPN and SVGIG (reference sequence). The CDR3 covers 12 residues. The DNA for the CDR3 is TGTGCCTGGATCTCAGGGATCACTGAAGCTTTCTTT. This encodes CAWISGITEAFF.

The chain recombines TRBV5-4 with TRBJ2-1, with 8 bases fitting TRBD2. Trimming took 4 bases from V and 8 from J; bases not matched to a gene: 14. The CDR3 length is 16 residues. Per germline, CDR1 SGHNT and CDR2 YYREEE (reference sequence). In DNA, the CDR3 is TGTGCCAGCAGCCTGGGAGCGGGAGTAAGTTCCGATGAGCAGTTCTTC. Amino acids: CASSLGAGVSSDEQFF.

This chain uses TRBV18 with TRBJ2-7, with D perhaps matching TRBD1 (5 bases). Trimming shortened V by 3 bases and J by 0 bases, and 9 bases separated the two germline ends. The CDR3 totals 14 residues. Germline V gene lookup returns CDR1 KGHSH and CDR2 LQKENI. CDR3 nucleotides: TGTGCCAGCTCACCGGGGCAGAGCTCCTACGAGCAGTACTTC. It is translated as CASSPGQSSYEQYF.

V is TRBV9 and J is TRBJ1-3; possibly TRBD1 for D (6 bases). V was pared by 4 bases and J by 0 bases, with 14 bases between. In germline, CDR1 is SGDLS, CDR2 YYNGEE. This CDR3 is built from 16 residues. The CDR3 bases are TGTGCCAGCAGCTTAAACAGGGTCGGCTCTGGAAACACCATATATTTT. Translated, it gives CASSLNRVGSGNTIYF.

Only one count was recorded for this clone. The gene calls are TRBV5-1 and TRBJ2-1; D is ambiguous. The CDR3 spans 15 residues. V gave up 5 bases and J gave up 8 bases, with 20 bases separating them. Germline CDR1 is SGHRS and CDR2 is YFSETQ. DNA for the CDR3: TGCGCCAGCAGGATTACGACGTGGGATTCGTATGAGCAGTTCTTC. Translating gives CASRITTWDSYEQFF.

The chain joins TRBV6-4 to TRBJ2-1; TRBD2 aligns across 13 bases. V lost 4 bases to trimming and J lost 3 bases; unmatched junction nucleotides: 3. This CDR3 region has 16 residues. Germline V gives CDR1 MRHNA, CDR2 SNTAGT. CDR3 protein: CASSVRTSGSYNEQFF. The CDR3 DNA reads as TGTGCCAGCAGTGTTCGGACTAGCGGGAGCTACAATGAGCAGTTCTTC.

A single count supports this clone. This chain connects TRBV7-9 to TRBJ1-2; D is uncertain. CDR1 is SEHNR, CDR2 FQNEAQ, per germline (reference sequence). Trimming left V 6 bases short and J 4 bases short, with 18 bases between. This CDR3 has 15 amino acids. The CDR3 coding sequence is TGTGCCAGCAGTTCCTGGACGATTGTCACCTATGGCTACACCTTC. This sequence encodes CASSSWTIVTYGYTF.

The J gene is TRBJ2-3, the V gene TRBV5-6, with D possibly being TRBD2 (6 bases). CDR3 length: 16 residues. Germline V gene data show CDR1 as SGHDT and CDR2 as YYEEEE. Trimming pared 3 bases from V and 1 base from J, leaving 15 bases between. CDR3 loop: CASSYVTSWGTDTQYF. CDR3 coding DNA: TGTGCCAGCAGCTACGTGACTAGTTGGGGCACAGATACGCAGTATTTT.

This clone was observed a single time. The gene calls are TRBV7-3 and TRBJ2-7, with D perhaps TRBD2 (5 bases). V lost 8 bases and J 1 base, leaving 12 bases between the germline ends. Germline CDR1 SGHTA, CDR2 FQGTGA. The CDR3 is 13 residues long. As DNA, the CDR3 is TGTGCCAGCTCCCTCCAGCGGTCCTACGAGCAGTACTTC. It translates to CASSLQRSYEQYF.

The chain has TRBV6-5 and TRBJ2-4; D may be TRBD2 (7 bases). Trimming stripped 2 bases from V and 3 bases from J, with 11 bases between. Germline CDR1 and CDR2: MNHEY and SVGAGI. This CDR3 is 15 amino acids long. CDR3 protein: CASSYRGDYKNIQYF. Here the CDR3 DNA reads TGTGCCAGCAGTTACAGGGGGGACTACAAAAACATTCAGTACTTC.

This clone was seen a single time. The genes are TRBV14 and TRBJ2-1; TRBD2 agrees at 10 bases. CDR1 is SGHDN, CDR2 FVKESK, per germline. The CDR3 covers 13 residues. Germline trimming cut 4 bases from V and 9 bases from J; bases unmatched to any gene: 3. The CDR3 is CASSPSGRGEQFF. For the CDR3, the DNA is TGTGCCAGCAGCCCTAGCGGGAGAGGTGAGCAGTTCTTC.

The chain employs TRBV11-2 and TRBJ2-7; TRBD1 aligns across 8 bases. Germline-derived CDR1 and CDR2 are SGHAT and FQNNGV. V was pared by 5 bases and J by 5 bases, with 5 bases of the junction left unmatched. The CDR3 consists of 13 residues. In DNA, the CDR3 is TGTGCCAGCAGCCCCCGACAGGGGAACGAGCAGTACTTC. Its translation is CASSPRQGNEQYF.

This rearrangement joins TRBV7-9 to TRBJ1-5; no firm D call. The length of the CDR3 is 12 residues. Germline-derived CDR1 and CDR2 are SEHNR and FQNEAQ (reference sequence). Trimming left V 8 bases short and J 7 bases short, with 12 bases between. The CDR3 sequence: CASGLPFQPQHF. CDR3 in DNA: TGTGCCAGCGGCCTCCCCTTCCAGCCCCAGCATTTT. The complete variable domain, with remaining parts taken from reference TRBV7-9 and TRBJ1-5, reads DTGVSQNPRHKITKRGQNVTFRCDPISEHNRLYWYRQTLGQGPEFLTYFQNEAQLEKSRLLSDRFSAERPKGSFSTLEIQRTEQGDSAMYLCASGLPFQPQHFGDGTRLSIL.

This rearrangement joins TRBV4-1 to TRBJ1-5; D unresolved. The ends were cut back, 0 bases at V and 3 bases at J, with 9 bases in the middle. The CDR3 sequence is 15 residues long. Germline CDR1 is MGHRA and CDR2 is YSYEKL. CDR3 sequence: CASSQEANVNQPQHF. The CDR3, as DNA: TGCGCCAGCAGCCAAGAAGCTAACGTCAATCAGCCCCAGCATTTT.

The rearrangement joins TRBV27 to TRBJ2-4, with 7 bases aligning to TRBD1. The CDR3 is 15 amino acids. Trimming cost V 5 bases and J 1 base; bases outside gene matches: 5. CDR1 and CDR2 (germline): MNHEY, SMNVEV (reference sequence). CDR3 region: CASSEGATAKNIQYF. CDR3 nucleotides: TGTGCCAGCAGTGAGGGGGCGACGGCCAAAAACATTCAGTACTTC.

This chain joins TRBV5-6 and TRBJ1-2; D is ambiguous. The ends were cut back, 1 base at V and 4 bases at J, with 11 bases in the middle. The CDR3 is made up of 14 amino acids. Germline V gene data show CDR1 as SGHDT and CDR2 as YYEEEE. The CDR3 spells CASSLMSGAYGYTF. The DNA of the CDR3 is TGTGCCAGCAGCTTGATGTCGGGTGCCTATGGCTACACCTTC.

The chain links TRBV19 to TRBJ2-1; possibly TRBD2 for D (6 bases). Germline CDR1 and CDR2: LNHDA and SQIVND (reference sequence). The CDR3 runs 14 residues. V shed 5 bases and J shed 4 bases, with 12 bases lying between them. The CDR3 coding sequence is TGTGCCAGTAGTTACCCCGGGACTTACAATGAGCAGTTCTTC. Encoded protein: CASSYPGTYNEQFF.

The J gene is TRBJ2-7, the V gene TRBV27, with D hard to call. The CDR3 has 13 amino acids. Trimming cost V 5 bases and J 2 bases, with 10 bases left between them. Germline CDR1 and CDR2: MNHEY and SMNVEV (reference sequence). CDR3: CASSLRLPYEQYF. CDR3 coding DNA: TGTGCCAGCAGTCTCCGGCTCCCCTACGAGCAGTACTTC.